This record concerns one T cell receptor (beta chain) sequence. The data are from a study of cytomegalovirus exposure and HLA in healthy donors. Both 60 Vbeta primers and 13 Jbeta primers went into the PCR. Libraries were prepared by immunoSEQ multiplex PCR; TCRdb keeps only in-frame clonotypes and omits some of them. This repertoire comprises about 200,000 clones; its ten largest clones make up roughly 0.7%. This CDR3 is built from 16 residues. V dropped 3 bases and J dropped 5; count of bases not matched to a gene: 8. Germline V gene sequence: CDR1 SEHNR, CDR2 FQNEAQ (reference sequence). This clonotype originated in a boy aged 5-17 years in good health and CMV-seronegative. V usage is TRBV7-9 and J usage is TRBJ2-1; 9 nucleotides match TRBD1. Sequencing used PBMCs. The CDR3 spells CASSLGGTGKNNEQFF. CDR3 DNA: TGTGCCAGCAGCTTGGGTGGGACAGGGAAAAACAATGAGCAGTTCTTC.